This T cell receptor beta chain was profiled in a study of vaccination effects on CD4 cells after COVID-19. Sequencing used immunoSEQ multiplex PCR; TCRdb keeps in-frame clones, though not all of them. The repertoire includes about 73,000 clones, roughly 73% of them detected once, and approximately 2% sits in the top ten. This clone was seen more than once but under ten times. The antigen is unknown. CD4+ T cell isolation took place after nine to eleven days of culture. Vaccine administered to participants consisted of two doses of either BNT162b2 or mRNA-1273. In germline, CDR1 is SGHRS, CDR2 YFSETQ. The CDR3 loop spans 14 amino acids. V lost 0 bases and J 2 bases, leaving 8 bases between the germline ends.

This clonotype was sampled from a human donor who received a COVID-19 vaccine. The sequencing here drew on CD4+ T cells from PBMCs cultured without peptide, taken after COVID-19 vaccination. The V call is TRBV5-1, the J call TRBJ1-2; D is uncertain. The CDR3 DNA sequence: TGCGCCAGCAGCTTGGCCCAGATGAACTATGGCTACACCTTC. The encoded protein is CASSLAQMNYGYTF.